These 17 T cell receptor beta chains came from one sample sequenced in a study of Graves' ophthalmopathy and Graves' hyperthyroidism. The study amplified TCR beta CDR3 regions using RNA transcripts. RT-PCR was first run with HTBI primers, then multiplex PCR in a second round. Using its own MiXCR run on the multiplex PCR reads, TCRdb lists one record per CDR3 protein. The sample includes approximately 640,000 distinct CDR3 sequences, approximately 39% of them seen just once. The sample comprised peripheral blood. The receptors originated from an adult man with Graves' ophthalmopathy.

For this clonotype: This may come from a read error, since a much larger clone is one base off. V gene TRBV10-3 combines with J gene TRBJ2-7, with D perhaps assigned TRBD1 or TRBD2 (5 bases each). Germline CDR1 is ENHRY and CDR2 is SYGVKD. The CDR3 spans 14 residues. V was trimmed by 6 bases and J by 3 bases, leaving 15 bases between them. This chain's CDR3 is CAISSPGPLYEQYF. The CDR3 DNA reads as TGTGCCATCAGCTCTCCGGGGCCTCTCTACGAGCAGTACTTC.

The table lists this clonotype with a few counts. V is TRBV4-1 and J is TRBJ1-2, with 9 bases matching TRBD1. The CDR3 covers 18 residues. V lost 0 bases and J lost 5; bases outside the gene matches: 13. CDR1 is MGHRA and CDR2 is YSYEKL in the germline V gene. DNA of the CDR3: TGCGCCAGCAGCCAAGACGACAGGGGGGGAACTATGAGTTATGGCTACACCTTC. This encodes CASSQDDRGGTMSYGYTF.

The sample holds many counts of this clonotype. V gene TRBV29-1 combines with J gene TRBJ1-2; a possible D gene is TRBD1 (5 bases). V lost 3 bases and J 2 bases, leaving 10 bases between the germline ends. Germline CDR1 SQVTM, CDR2 ANQGSEA. The CDR3 totals 13 residues. CDR3 sequence: CSVDRGLNYGYTF. The CDR3 DNA sequence: TGCAGCGTTGATCGGGGCTTAAACTATGGCTACACCTTC.

This chain links TRBV7-8 with TRBJ2-7, with TRBD1 identical over 9 bases. Trimming took 4 bases from V and 6 from J; bases not matched to a gene: 13. Germline V lookup: CDR1 SGHVS, CDR2 FQNEAQ. The CDR3 is 16 amino acids. CDR3 DNA sequence: TGTGCCAGCAGCTCGGGACAGGGTCGCGGCTCGGGCGAGCAGTACTTC. Translation: CASSSGQGRGSGEQYF.

The J gene is TRBJ1-6, the V gene TRBV2, with 10 bases identical to TRBD1. CDR3 length: 14 residues. Germline lookup yields CDR1 SNHLY and CDR2 FYNNEI. After removal of 6 bases from V and 8 bases from J, the junction contained 4 bases not matched to a gene. CDR3 nucleotides: TGTGCCAGCAGAGGGACAGGGGTCCATTCACCCCTCCACTTT. Translating it yields CASRGTGVHSPLHF.

This clonotype was seen only a few times. The V call is TRBV3-1, the J call TRBJ2-7; D remains unclear. The CDR3 spans 14 residues. V was cut by 0 bases and J by 2 bases, with 8 bases left in between. CDR1 LGHDT and CDR2 YNNKEL come from the germline V gene (reference sequence). CDR3 residues: CASSQEPGTYEQYF. CDR3 nucleotide sequence: TGTGCCAGCAGCCAAGAGCCAGGAACCTACGAGCAGTACTTC.

About this clonotype: This CDR3 fails to terminate in the conserved phenylalanine or tryptophan, so it likely reflects a read error. J is TRBJ1-1 and V is TRBV29-1; D is unclear. The CDR3 length is 13 residues. The V gene's germline CDR1 is SQVTM and CDR2 ANQGSEA. Trimming removed 3 bases from V and 3 bases from J, with 11 bases in between. The CDR3 sequence is CSVDASGDTEAFS. The DNA for the CDR3 is TGCAGCGTTGATGCAAGCGGGGACACTGAAGCTTTCTCT.

At least ten counts were recorded for this clonotype. The J gene is TRBJ1-6, the V gene TRBV20-1; 10 positions match TRBD1. V lost 2 bases to trimming and J lost 10 bases; unmatched junction nucleotides: 8. The CDR3 is 15 amino acids. Looked up from germline, CDR1 is DFQATT and CDR2 is SNEGSKA (reference sequence). The CDR3 nucleotides read TGCAGTGCTAGACCCCACCGGGACAGGGGCTCACCCCTCCACTTT. Its translation: CSARPHRDRGSPLHF.

This clonotype was recorded at least ten times. V and J are TRBV2 and TRBJ1-2, with 9 bases matching TRBD1. The trim removed 6 bases at V and 4 bases at J, leaving 3 bases unmatched. Germline V gives CDR1 SNHLY, CDR2 FYNNEI. The CDR3 totals 13 residues. CDR3 region: CASSGTGRYGYTF. The CDR3 DNA reads TGTGCCAGCAGCGGGACAGGGCGCTATGGCTACACCTTC.

V gene TRBV7-2 combines with J gene TRBJ1-1; TRBD1 matches at 8 bases. Germline V gene lookup returns CDR1 SGHTA and CDR2 FQGNSA. This CDR3 has 13 residues. The J segment lost 14 bases and the V segment lost 5 bases, leaving 13 bases of the junction unmatched. DNA of the CDR3: TGTGCCAGCAGCGTATACAGGGGGGCTGAGCAGTTCTTT. Protein sequence: CASSVYRGAEQFF.

The chain couples TRBV18 to TRBJ2-5; 9 nucleotides align to TRBD1. The germline CDR1 and CDR2 sequences are KGHSH and LQKENI. This CDR3 has 13 amino acids. V was clipped by 10 bases and J by 5 bases; unmatched bases: 8. CDR3 residues: CATRRDREETQYF. Here the CDR3 DNA reads TGTGCCACCCGCCGGGACAGGGAGGAGACCCAGTACTTC.

This rearrangement joins TRBV5-1 to TRBJ1-3; TRBD1 aligns across 7 bases. The junction had 11 bases not matched to a gene; V was cut back by 4 bases and J by 4 bases. This CDR3 has 16 amino acids. Germline loops: CDR1 SGHRS, CDR2 YFSETQ. CDR3: CASSQVGDRAGNTIYF. DNA of the CDR3: TGCGCCAGCAGCCAAGTTGGAGACAGGGCAGGAAACACCATATATTTT.

J is TRBJ1-2 and V is TRBV2, with 10 positions matching TRBD1. Germline assignment: CDR1 SNHLY and CDR2 FYNNEI. This CDR3 comprises 16 residues. V lost 5 bases, J lost 4 bases, and 10 bases stayed unmatched. CDR3: CASSPNRDRGVYGYTF. The DNA of the CDR3 is TGTGCCAGCAGTCCGAACCGGGACAGGGGAGTCTATGGCTACACCTTC.

This clonotype was seen many times. The gene calls are TRBV2 and TRBJ2-7, with D possibly TRBD2 on 6 matching bases. CDR1 is SNHLY and CDR2 is FYNNEI in the germline V gene. Trimming removed 1 base from V and 8 bases from J, with 9 bases in between. The CDR3 contains 12 residues. The CDR3 nucleotides are TGTGCCAGCAGTGAAGGGACTACAAAGCAGTACTTC. Translating gives CASSEGTTKQYF.

This clonotype has ten or more counts. The V gene is TRBV9, the J gene TRBJ2-6; 11 nucleotides align to TRBD2. Trimming took 0 bases from V and 4 from J; bases not matched to a gene: 9. The CDR3 is 19 amino acids. Germline V CDR1 and CDR2: SGDLS, YYNGEE. This CDR3 reads CASSVATLAGGPGANVLTF. The DNA for the CDR3 is TGTGCCAGCAGCGTAGCTACCCTAGCGGGAGGCCCCGGGGCCAACGTCCTGACTTTC. Supplemented by reference TRBV9 and TRBJ2-6, the full variable domain reads DSGVTQTPKHLITATGQRVTLRCSPRSGDLSVYWYQQSLDQGLQFLIQYYNGEERAKGNILERFSAQQFPDLHSELNLSSLELGDSALYFCASSVATLAGGPGANVLTFGAGSRLTVL.

This clonotype was recorded at least ten times. The chain carries TRBV5-4 and TRBJ1-2; 8 nucleotides align to TRBD1. The J segment lost 3 bases and the V segment lost 3 bases, leaving 10 bases of the junction unmatched. Germline values: CDR1 SGHNT, CDR2 YYREEE (reference sequence). The CDR3 sequence is 16 residues long. The CDR3 nucleotides read TGTGCCAGCAGCTCCTACGCAGGGGGCGCTTACTATGGCTACACCTTC. Translation: CASSSYAGGAYYGYTF. Using reference TRBV5-4 and TRBJ1-2 for the parts outside the CDR3, the full variable domain is ETGVTQSPTHLIKTRGQQVTLRCSSQSGHNTVSWYQQALGQGPQFIFQYYREEENGRGNFPPRFSGLQFPNYSSELNVNALELDDSALYLCASSSYAGGAYYGYTFGSGTRLTVV.

This clonotype was picked up one time. The rearrangement uses TRBV7-2 and TRBJ1-2; D is unclear. The germline V and J ends were trimmed by 8 bases and 4 bases, with 11 bases remaining between them. Germline V CDR1 and CDR2: SGHTA, FQGNSA. CDR3 size: 12 residues. CDR3 loop: CASSPTLYGYTF. As DNA, the CDR3 is TGTGCCAGCTCACCGACCCTCTATGGCTACACCTTC.